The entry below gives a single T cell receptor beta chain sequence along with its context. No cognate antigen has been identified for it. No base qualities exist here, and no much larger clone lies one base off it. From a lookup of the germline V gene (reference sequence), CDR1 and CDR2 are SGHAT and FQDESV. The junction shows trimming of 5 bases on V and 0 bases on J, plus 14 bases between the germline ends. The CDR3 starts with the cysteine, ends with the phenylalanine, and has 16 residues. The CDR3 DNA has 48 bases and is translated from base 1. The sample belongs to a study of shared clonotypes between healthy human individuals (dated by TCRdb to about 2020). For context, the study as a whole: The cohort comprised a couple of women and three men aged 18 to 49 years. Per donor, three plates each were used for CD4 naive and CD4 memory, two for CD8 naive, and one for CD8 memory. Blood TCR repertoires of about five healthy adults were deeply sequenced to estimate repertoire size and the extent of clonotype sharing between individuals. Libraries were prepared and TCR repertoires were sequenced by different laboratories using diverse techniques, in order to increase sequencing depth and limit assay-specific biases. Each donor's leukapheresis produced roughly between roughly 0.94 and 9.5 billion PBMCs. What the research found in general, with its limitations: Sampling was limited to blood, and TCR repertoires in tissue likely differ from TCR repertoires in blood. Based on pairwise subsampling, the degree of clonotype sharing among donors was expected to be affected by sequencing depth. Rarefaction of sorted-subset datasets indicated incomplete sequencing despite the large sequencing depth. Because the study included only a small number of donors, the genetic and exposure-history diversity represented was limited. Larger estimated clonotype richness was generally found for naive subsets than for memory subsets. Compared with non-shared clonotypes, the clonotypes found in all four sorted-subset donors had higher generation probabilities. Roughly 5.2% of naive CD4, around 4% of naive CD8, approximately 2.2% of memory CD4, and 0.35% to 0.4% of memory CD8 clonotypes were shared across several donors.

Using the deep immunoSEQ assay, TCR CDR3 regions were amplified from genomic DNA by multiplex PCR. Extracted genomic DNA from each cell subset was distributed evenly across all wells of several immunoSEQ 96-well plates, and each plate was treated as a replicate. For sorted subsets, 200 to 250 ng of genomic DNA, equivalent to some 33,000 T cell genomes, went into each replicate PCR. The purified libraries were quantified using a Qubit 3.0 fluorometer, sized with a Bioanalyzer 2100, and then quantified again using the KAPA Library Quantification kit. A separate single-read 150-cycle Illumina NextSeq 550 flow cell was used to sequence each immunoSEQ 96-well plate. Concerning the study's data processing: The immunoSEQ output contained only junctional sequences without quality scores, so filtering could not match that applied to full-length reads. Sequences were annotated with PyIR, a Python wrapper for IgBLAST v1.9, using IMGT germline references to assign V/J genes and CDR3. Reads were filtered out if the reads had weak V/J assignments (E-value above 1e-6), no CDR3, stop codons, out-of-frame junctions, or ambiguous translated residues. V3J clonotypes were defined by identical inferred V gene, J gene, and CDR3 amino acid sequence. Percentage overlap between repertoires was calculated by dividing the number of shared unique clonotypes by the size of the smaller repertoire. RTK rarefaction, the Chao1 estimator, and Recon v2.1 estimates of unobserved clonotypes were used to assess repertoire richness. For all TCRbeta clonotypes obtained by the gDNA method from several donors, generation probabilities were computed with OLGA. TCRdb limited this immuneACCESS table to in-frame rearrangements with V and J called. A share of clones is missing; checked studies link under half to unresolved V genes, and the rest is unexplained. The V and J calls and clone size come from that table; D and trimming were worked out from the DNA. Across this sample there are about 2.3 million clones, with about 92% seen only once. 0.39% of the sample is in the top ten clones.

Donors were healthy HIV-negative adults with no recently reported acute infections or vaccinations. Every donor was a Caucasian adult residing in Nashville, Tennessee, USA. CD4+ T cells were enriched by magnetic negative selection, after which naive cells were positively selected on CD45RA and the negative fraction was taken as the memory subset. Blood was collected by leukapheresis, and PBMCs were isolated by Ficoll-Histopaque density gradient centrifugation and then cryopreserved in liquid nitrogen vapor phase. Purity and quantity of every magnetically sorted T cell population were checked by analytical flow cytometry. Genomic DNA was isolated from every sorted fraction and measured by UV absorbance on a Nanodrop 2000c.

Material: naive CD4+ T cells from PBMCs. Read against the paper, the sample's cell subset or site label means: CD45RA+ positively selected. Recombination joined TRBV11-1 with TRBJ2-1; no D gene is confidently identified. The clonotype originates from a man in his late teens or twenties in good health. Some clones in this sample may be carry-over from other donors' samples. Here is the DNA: TGTGCCAGCAGCCCGGGCTTGAGAAGCTCCTACAATGAGCAGTTCTTC. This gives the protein CASSPGLRSSYNEQFF.